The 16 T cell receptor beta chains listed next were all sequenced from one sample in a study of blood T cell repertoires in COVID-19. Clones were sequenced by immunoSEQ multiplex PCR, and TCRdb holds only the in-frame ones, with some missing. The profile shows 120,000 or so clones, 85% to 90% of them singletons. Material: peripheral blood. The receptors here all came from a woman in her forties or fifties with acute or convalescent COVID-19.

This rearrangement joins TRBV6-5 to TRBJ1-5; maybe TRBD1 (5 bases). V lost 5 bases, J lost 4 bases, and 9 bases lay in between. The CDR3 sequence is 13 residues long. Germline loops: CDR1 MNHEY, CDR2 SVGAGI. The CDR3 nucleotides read TGTGCCAGCAGTCTAGACAGAAATCAGCCCCAGCATTTT. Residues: CASSLDRNQPQHF.

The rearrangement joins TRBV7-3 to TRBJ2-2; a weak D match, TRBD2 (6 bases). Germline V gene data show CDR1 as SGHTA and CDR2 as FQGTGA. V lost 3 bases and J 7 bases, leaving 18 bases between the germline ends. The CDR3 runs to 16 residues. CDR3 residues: CASSFGFAGPGGELFF. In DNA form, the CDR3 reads TGTGCCAGCAGCTTCGGGTTTGCGGGGCCTGGCGGGGAGCTGTTTTTT.

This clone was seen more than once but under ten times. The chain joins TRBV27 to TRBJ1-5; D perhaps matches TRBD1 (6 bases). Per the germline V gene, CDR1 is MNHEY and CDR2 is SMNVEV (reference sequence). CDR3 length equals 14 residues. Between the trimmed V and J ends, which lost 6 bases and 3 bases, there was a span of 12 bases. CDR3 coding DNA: TGTGCCAGCAGCCCCCGGGACATCAATCAGCCCCAGCATTTT. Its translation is CASSPRDINQPQHF.

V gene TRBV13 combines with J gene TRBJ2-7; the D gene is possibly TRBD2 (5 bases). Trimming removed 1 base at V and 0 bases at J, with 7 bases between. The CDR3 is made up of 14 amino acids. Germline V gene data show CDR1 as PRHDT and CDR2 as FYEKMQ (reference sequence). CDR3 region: CASSLAGYSYEQYF. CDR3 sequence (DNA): TGTGCCAGCAGCTTAGCGGGGTACTCCTACGAGCAGTACTTC.

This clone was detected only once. CDR3 loop: CASSSRPGTGNTEAFF. In DNA form, the CDR3 reads TGTGCCAGCAGCTCCCGTCCCGGGACAGGGAACACTGAAGCTTTCTTT. The rearrangement links TRBV7-9 to TRBJ1-1, with 8 bases matching TRBD1. Germline loops: CDR1 SEHNR, CDR2 FQNEAQ (reference sequence). The junction had 8 bases not matched to a gene; V was cut back by 4 bases and J by 1 base. The CDR3 sequence is 16 residues long.

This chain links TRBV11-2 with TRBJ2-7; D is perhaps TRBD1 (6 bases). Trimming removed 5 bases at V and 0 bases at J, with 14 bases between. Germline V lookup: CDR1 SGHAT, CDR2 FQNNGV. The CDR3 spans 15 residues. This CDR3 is CASSLGQGNSYEQYF. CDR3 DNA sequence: TGTGCCAGCAGCCTGGGGCAGGGGAACTCCTACGAGCAGTACTTC.

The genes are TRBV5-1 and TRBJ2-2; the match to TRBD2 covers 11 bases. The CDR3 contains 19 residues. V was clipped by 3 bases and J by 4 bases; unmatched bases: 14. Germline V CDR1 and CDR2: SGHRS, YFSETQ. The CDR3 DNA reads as TGCGCCAGCAGCTCCACCCTTTTAGCGGGGGGGCGTCGCACCGGGGAGCTGTTTTTT. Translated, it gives CASSSTLLAGGRRTGELFF.

CDR3 protein: CASSFWGSETGELFF. DNA of the CDR3: TGTGCCAGCAGCTTTTGGGGCAGTGAGACCGGGGAGCTGTTTTTT. The chain combines TRBV11-3 with TRBJ2-2, with TRBD1 as a possible D gene (5 bases). The CDR3 is 15 residues long. Germline values: CDR1 SGHNT, CDR2 YENEEA. V shed 3 bases and J shed 5 bases, with 13 bases lying between them.

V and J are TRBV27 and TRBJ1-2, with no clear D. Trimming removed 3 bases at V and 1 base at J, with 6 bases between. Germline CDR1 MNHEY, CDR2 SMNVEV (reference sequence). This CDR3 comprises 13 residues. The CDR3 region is CASSFSINYGYTF. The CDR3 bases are TGTGCCAGCAGTTTTTCTATTAACTATGGCTACACCTTC.

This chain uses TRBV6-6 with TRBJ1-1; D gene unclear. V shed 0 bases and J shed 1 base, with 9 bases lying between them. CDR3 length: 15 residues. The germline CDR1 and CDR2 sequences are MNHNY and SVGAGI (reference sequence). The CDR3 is CASSYSQVRNTEAFF. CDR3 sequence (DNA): TGTGCCAGCAGTTACTCGCAGGTGAGGAACACTGAAGCTTTCTTT.

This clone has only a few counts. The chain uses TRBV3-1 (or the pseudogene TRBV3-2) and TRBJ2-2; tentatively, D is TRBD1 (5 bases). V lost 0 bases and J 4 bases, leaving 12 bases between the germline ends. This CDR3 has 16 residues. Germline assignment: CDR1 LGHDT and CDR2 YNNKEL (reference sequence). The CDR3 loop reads CASSQEGADGTGELFF. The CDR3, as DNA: TGTGCCAGCAGCCAAGAAGGGGCGGACGGCACCGGGGAGCTGTTTTTT.

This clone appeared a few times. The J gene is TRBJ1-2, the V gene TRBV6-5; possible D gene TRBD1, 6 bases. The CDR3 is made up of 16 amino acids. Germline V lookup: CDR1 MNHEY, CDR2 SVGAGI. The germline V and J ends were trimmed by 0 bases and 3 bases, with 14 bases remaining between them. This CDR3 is CASSYSAAGADYGYTF. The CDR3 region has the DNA TGTGCCAGCAGTTACTCGGCGGCGGGGGCAGACTATGGCTACACCTTC.

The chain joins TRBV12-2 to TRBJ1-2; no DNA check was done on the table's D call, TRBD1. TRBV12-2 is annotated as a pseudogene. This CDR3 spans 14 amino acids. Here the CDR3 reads CASRFRQGAGGYTF. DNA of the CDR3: TGTGCAAGTCGCTTCCGACAGGGGGCGGGTGGCTACACCTTC.

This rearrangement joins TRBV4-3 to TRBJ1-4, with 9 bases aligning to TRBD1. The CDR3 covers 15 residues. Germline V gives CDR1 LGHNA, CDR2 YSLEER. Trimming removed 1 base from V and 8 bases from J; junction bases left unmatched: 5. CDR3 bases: TGCGCCAGCAGCCAAGGGGACAGGGTTGGGGAAAAACTGTTTTTT. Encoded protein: CASSQGDRVGEKLFF.

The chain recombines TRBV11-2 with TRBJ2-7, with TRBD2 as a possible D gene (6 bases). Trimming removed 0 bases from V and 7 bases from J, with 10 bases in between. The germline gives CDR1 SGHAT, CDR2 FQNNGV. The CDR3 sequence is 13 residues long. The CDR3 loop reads CASSLELAQEQYF. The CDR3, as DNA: TGTGCCAGCAGCTTAGAACTAGCTCAAGAGCAGTACTTC.

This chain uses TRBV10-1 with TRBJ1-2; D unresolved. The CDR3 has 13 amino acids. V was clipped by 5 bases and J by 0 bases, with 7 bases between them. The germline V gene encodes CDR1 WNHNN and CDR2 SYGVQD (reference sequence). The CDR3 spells CASSQAANYGYTF. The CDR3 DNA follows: TGCGCCAGCAGTCAGGCCGCTAACTATGGCTACACCTTC.